This T cell receptor (beta chain) was captured in a study of blood T cells in healthy people across ages. It was with a sample-barcoded 5' primer and a J-beta primer mix that a second PCR of roughly 6 to 12 cycles was run. Each CDR3 protein is one row after TCRdb ran MiXCR on the 5' RACE reads. The sample lists hundreds of thousands of distinct CDR3 sequences; 43% were seen once. This clonotype was seen a handful of times. This CDR3 spans 15 amino acids. V lost 1 base and J 6 bases, leaving 13 bases between the germline ends. The V gene's germline CDR1 is SGHTA and CDR2 FQGTGA. V gene TRBV7-3 combines with J gene TRBJ2-1, with a possible D match to TRBD2 (5 bases). This TCR was sampled from an older woman in good health. The sequenced material came from blood. As DNA, the CDR3 is TGTGCCAGCAGCTTAATCGAGGGTAGCGTCAATGAGCAGTTCTTC. Its protein product is CASSLIEGSVNEQFF. Filled out from reference TRBV7-3 and TRBJ2-1, the complete variable domain reads GAGVSQTPSNKVTEKGKYVELRCDPISGHTALYWYRQSLGQGPEFLIYFQGTGAADDSGLPNDRFFAVRPEGSVSTLKIQRTERGDSAVYLCASSLIEGSVNEQFFGPGTRLTVL.